The subject of this entry is one TCR beta chain. CDR1 and CDR2 (germline): KGHSH, LQKENI. CDR3 length: 16 residues. Trimming took off 1 base at V and 1 base at J, with 10 bases between the two ends. Per the original data handling: Using reference gene primer amplification, nucleated cell counts were estimated. Here immunoSEQ multiplex PCR was the method, and the copy in TCRdb shows in-frame clones only, minus some. The V and J calls and clone size are taken from that table; D and trimming were inferred from the DNA. Counted here are 180,000 or so clones, 80% to 90% occurring once; the ten biggest clones make up more than 1.5%. This sample stems from a study of blood T cell repertoires in COVID-19. Study-wide context: The United States, Italy and Spain provided the acute and convalescent COVID-19 samples. The cDNA or gDNA used as material had been derived from T cells, B-cell-depleted T cells, or PBMCs.

Sequenced sample: peripheral blood. The chain combines TRBV18 with TRBJ2-2; possible D gene TRBD1, 6 bases. This clonotype was obtained from a woman aged 50 to 60 with acute or convalescent COVID-19. The CDR3 DNA is TGTGCCAGCTCACCACGATCCAGGGGGAACACCGGGGAGCTGTTTTTT. This translates into CASSPRSRGNTGELFF.